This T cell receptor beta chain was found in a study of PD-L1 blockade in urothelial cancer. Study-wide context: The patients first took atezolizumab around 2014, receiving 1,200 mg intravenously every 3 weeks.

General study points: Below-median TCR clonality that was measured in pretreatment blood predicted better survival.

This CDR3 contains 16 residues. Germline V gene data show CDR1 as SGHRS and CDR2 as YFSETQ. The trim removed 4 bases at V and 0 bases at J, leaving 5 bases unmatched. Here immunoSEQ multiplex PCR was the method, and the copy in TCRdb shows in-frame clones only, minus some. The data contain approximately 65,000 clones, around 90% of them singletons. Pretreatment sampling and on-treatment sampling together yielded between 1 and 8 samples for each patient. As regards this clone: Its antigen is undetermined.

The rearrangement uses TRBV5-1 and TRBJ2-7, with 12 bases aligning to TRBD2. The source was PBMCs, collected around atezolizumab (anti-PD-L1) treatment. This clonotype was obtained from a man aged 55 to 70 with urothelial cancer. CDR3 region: CASSPGTSGPSYEQYF. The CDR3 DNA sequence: TGCGCCAGCAGCCCTGGGACTAGCGGGCCCTCCTACGAGCAGTACTTC.